This TCR beta chain emerged from a study of vaccination effects on CD4 cells after COVID-19. Study in general: Samples were taken post-vaccine, and their median timing was 72 days after the second dose.

In the case of this clone: What it binds is unknown.

Assay used: immunoSEQ multiplex PCR; TCRdb lists only in-frame clones, some missing. The sample lists 25,000 to 35,000 clones, roughly 80% seen once, with around 13% in the top ten. V dropped 4 bases and J dropped 0 bases, with 9 bases sitting between them. CDR3 length: 14 residues. From germline, CDR1 is MGHDK and CDR2 SYGVNS. Study outcomes and limitations: Late after vaccination, infection- and vaccine-induced clones showed marked clonal contraction.

ViraFEST used viral peptide pools to expand antigen-specific CD4+ T cells before sequencing. It was after 10 days of culture that CD4+ T cells were isolated. Subjects were given two BNT162b2 or mRNA-1273 vaccine doses. Nucleocapsid antibodies were negative in the vaccine recipients, who had never had SARS-CoV-2 infection. It was with about 10 IU/ml IL-2 and around 10 ug/ml peptides that some 1.9 million PBMC per well were cultured. The receptor was isolated from a human donor who received a COVID-19 vaccine. This material consisted of CD4+ T cells from PBMCs cultured with HCoV-229E spike peptides, taken after COVID-19 vaccination. The genes are TRBV25-1 and TRBJ2-5; unclear D gene. CDR3 sequence (DNA): TGTGCCAGCAGTGGAGTCGTCTACCAAGAGACCCAGTACTTC. Its protein is CASSGVVYQETQYF.